These 6 T cell receptor beta chains originate from one sample sequenced in a study of shared clonotypes between healthy human individuals. In the naive CD8 group, cells lacked CD45RO and were positively selected for CCR7, so terminally differentiated effector memory CD45RA+ cells were left out. The repertoire was sequenced with immunoSEQ multiplex PCR; TCRdb's copy has only in-frame clones and lacks some. The sample lists some 2 million clones; about 94% were seen once. Material for sequencing was naive CD8+ T cells sorted from blood. These receptors all come from a man aged 18 to 29 in good health.

J is TRBJ2-7 and V is TRBV2; TRBD1 might be the D (6 bases). The germline V and J ends were trimmed by 9 bases and 3 bases, with 9 bases remaining between them. This CDR3 comprises 11 residues. CDR1 and CDR2 (germline): SNHLY, FYNNEI. CDR3 in amino acids: CARGAGYEQYF. The CDR3 nucleotides read TGTGCCAGGGGGGCAGGCTACGAGCAGTACTTC.

V usage is TRBV10-2 and J usage is TRBJ2-1; 9 bases agree with TRBD2. V was pared by 4 bases and J by 4 bases, with 2 bases of the junction left unmatched. Germline values: CDR1 WSHSY, CDR2 SAAADI. CDR3 length: 14 residues. The CDR3 region is CASSVSGSYNEQFF. DNA for the CDR3: TGCGCCAGCAGTGTTAGCGGGAGTTACAATGAGCAGTTCTTC.

The sample holds one count of this clone. The V gene is TRBV13, the J gene TRBJ1-3, with 10 nucleotides matching TRBD1. Germline trimming cut 4 bases from V and 8 bases from J; bases unmatched to any gene: 14. Germline V gene sequence: CDR1 PRHDT, CDR2 FYEKMQ (reference sequence). The CDR3 covers 17 residues. This CDR3 is CASSSGDRGVEVDTIYF. The CDR3 DNA reads as TGTGCCAGCAGCTCAGGGGACAGGGGAGTAGAGGTAGACACCATATATTTT.

The genes are TRBV4-1 and TRBJ1-6; possible D gene TRBD1, 5 bases. CDR1 and CDR2 from the germline V gene are MGHRA and YSYEKL. V was shortened by 3 bases and J by 8 bases, with 14 bases between the two germline ends. The CDR3 is 15 residues long. The CDR3 spells CASSHRAPGDSPLHF. The CDR3 bases are TGCGCCAGCAGCCACAGGGCCCCAGGAGATTCACCCCTCCACTTT.

This clone has only a few counts. Additional DNA sequences in this sample encode the identical CDR3. The J gene is TRBJ1-5, the V gene TRBV6-5; D remains ambiguous. Germline CDR1 MNHEY, CDR2 SVGAGI. This CDR3 is built from 13 residues. The ends were cut back, 2 bases at V and 2 bases at J, with 4 bases in the middle. The CDR3 is CASSYAGNQPQHF. DNA of the CDR3: TGTGCCAGCAGTTACGCGGGCAATCAGCCCCAGCATTTT.

This chain joins TRBV19 and TRBJ1-5, with a tentative D call TRBD1 (5 bases). The CDR3 sequence is 16 residues long. V lost 5 bases and J 8 bases, leaving 22 bases between the germline ends. Germline CDR1 is LNHDA and CDR2 is SQIVND (reference sequence). The CDR3, as DNA: TGTGCCAGTAGTCTCAGGCAGGGTGGGCCGGTGGAGCCCCAGCATTTT. It is translated as CASSLRQGGPVEPQHF. Full variable domain (rest looked up from reference TRBV19 and TRBJ1-5): DGGITQSPKYLFRKEGQNVTLSCEQNLNHDAMYWYRQDPGQGLRLIYYSQIVNDFQKGDIAEGYSVSREKKESFPLTVTSAQKNPTAFYLCASSLRQGGPVEPQHFGDGTRLSIL.